These 29 T cell receptor beta chains were sequenced from one sample in a study of blood T cell repertoires in COVID-19. Generated by immunoSEQ multiplex PCR, the TCRdb table keeps only in-frame clones and is missing some. The sample carries about 40,000 clones, nearly 90% recorded once. Material for sequencing was peripheral blood. These receptors originate from a human donor in a cohort sampled during active COVID-19.

This clone showed up just once. The CDR3 nucleotides read TGCAGTGCTAGTGGGGTAGGACTAGCGGGGGCCTTTACGGAAGAGACCCAGTACTTC. Protein sequence: CSASGVGLAGAFTEETQYF. This rearrangement joins TRBV20-1 to TRBJ2-5, with 13 bases matching TRBD2. V shed 3 bases, J shed 3 bases, and the junction held 16 bases outside the gene matches. The CDR3 runs 19 residues. Germline V gives CDR1 DFQATT, CDR2 SNEGSKA (reference sequence).

This clone occurred a few times. The chain has TRBV21-1 and TRBJ2-1; the table's D call TRBD2 went unverified against the DNA. TRBV21-1 is recorded as a pseudogene. This CDR3 spans 18 amino acids. CDR3 residues: CASSKDPLAGGHYNEQFF. The CDR3 nucleotides read TGTGCCAGCAGCAAAGACCCCCTAGCGGGGGGGCACTACAATGAGCAGTTCTTC.

The V and J genes are TRBV3-1 (or the pseudogene TRBV3-2) and TRBJ2-2; TRBD1 agrees at 10 bases. CDR1 and CDR2 from the germline V gene are LGHDT and YNNKEL (reference sequence). Losses at the gene ends were 2 bases for V and 1 base for J; bases not matched to a gene: 1. This CDR3 is 16 amino acids long. The CDR3 region has the DNA TGTGCCAGCAGCCAAAGGGACAGGGGGAACACCGGGGAGCTGTTTTTT. This encodes CASSQRDRGNTGELFF.

This clone was found a few times. The chain uses TRBV2 and TRBJ2-7, with TRBD2 matching over 9 bases. V shed 6 bases, J shed 6 bases, and the junction held 3 bases outside the gene matches. The CDR3 covers 12 residues. CDR1 is SNHLY and CDR2 is FYNNEI in the germline V gene. The CDR3 sequence: CASRTSGGEQYF. CDR3 in DNA: TGTGCCAGCAGGACTAGCGGCGGCGAGCAGTACTTC.

The chain has TRBV2 and TRBJ1-4, with TRBD1 matching over 7 bases. Germline trimming cut 6 bases from V and 2 bases from J; bases unmatched to any gene: 3. Germline CDR1 and CDR2: SNHLY and FYNNEI. The CDR3 spans 14 residues. The CDR3: CASSFRGTNEKLFF. In DNA form, the CDR3 reads TGTGCCAGCAGCTTCAGGGGGACTAATGAAAAACTGTTTTTT.

The CDR3 sequence: CASSQDIFAGNPYEQYF. The CDR3 DNA follows: TGTGCCAGCAGCCAAGATATCTTCGCGGGAAATCCCTACGAGCAGTACTTC. The chain has TRBV3-1 (or the pseudogene TRBV3-2) and TRBJ2-7, with D possibly being TRBD2 (6 bases). Germline loops: CDR1 LGHDT, CDR2 YNNKEL (reference sequence). Trimming stripped 0 bases from V and 2 bases from J, with 17 bases between. The CDR3 totals 17 residues.

V is TRBV19 and J is TRBJ1-5, with a possible D match to TRBD1 (6 bases). Germline values: CDR1 LNHDA, CDR2 SQIVND (reference sequence). Between the trimmed V and J ends, which lost 3 bases and 6 bases, there was a span of 12 bases. The CDR3 totals 14 residues. The CDR3 here is CASSIRGAGQPQHF. The CDR3 bases are TGTGCCAGTAGTATTCGGGGGGCCGGTCAGCCCCAGCATTTT.

CDR3 amino acids: CASSPGGLVSGELFF. The CDR3 bases are TGCGCCAGCAGCCCCGGGGGACTAGTGTCCGGGGAGCTGTTTTTT. The rearrangement uses TRBV4-1 and TRBJ2-2, with 8 bases lining up with TRBD2. Trimming removed 4 bases from V and 6 bases from J; junction bases left unmatched: 7. In germline, CDR1 is MGHRA, CDR2 YSYEKL. The CDR3 has 15 amino acids.

The chain employs TRBV3-1 (or the pseudogene TRBV3-2) and TRBJ1-6, with 12 nucleotides matching TRBD1. CDR1 and CDR2 (germline): LGHDT, YNNKEL (reference sequence). The length of the CDR3 is 15 residues. With V trimmed by 3 bases and J by 9 bases, 3 bases remained unmatched. As DNA, the CDR3 is TGTGCCAGCAGCCAGGGGACAGGGGGCTTTTCACCCCTCCACTTT. It specifies CASSQGTGGFSPLHF.

This chain joins TRBV11-1 and TRBJ1-2, with 8 nucleotides matching TRBD1. Trimming at V came to 4 bases and at J to 7 bases, leaving 11 bases not matched to a gene. The CDR3 runs 15 residues. Germline V gene sequence: CDR1 SGHAT, CDR2 FQDESV (reference sequence). CDR3 nucleotide sequence: TGTGCCAGCAGCTCGGGGACAGGCGCCTCACCTGGCTACACCTTC. This translates into CASSSGTGASPGYTF.

The chain links TRBV21-1 to TRBJ2-7; the table's D call of TRBD1 was not tested on the DNA. TRBV21-1 is a recognized pseudogene. CDR3 length: 13 residues. The CDR3 sequence: CASSGRTTYEQYF. The CDR3 DNA is TGTGCCAGCAGCGGCCGCACAACCTACGAGCAGTACTTC.

The sample holds a few counts of this clone. The chain recombines TRBV4-2 with TRBJ1-1, with D maybe TRBD1 (5 bases). The length of the CDR3 is 16 residues. Germline CDR1 LGHNA, CDR2 YNFKEQ. Trimming shortened V by 10 bases and J by 0 bases, and 21 bases separated the two germline ends. The CDR3 DNA follows: TGTGCCACCTCAGGCAGGTTGGGGGGAATGAACACTGAAGCTTTCTTT. Protein: CATSGRLGGMNTEAFF.

The chain joins TRBV30 to TRBJ2-7, with 8 bases lining up with TRBD1. CDR1 and CDR2 from the germline V gene are GTSNPN and SVGIG (reference sequence). CDR3 length: 13 amino acids. J was trimmed by 4 bases and V by 1 base; bases with no gene match: 3. The CDR3 is CAWSAGTGYEQYF. In DNA, the CDR3 is TGTGCCTGGAGTGCCGGGACAGGATACGAGCAGTACTTC.

The V call is TRBV5-5, the J call TRBJ2-5, with TRBD2 matching 12 bases. Germline CDR1 reads SGHKS; CDR2 reads YYEKEE (reference sequence). J was trimmed by 4 bases and V by 0 bases; bases with no gene match: 7. The CDR3 has 17 residues. CDR3 residues: CASSLAPSGGASETQYF. The CDR3 DNA follows: TGTGCCAGCAGCTTGGCGCCTAGCGGGGGGGCATCAGAGACCCAGTACTTC.

This clone was detected only once. This chain links TRBV7-9 with TRBJ2-7, with D maybe TRBD1 (6 bases). CDR3 length: 14 amino acids. V lost 0 bases to trimming and J lost 6 bases, with 12 bases between them. The germline CDR1 and CDR2 sequences are SEHNR and FQNEAQ (reference sequence). CDR3 residues: CASSLAGAMGEQYF. DNA for the CDR3: TGTGCCAGCAGCTTAGCGGGGGCAATGGGCGAGCAGTACTTC.

The chain has TRBV5-4 and TRBJ2-1; D might be TRBD1 (6 bases). Per the germline V gene, CDR1 is SGHNT and CDR2 is YYREEE (reference sequence). This CDR3 comprises 12 residues. The V end was cut by 5 bases, the J end by 5 bases, with 8 bases between. In nucleotides, the CDR3 is TGTGCCAGCAGTTGGACAGACAATGAGCAGTTCTTC. Residues: CASSWTDNEQFF.

V gene TRBV19 combines with J gene TRBJ2-4; the match to TRBD2 covers 9 bases. J lost 4 bases, V lost 3 bases, and 7 bases had no gene match. Germline assignment: CDR1 LNHDA and CDR2 SQIVND (reference sequence). The CDR3 extends over 16 amino acids. CDR3 nucleotide sequence: TGTGCCAGTAGTATGACCGGGACTAGCCATAAAAACATTCAGTACTTC. It translates to CASSMTGTSHKNIQYF.

This chain uses TRBV7-2 with TRBJ1-2; 10 bases agree with TRBD1. The CDR3 length is 16 residues. J lost 8 bases, V lost 5 bases, and 14 bases had no gene match. Germline CDR1 SGHTA, CDR2 FQGNSA. As DNA, the CDR3 is TGTGCCAGCAGCCCGACTACGACAGGGGGCCCCTTCGGCTACACCTTC. Protein product: CASSPTTTGGPFGYTF.

The CDR3 bases are TGTGCCAGCAGCTTAGATGGGATAGCGGGGGGCCGGGAGGAGCAGTACTTC. It specifies CASSLDGIAGGREEQYF. The chain uses TRBV7-2 and TRBJ2-7; TRBD2 aligns across 10 bases. The CDR3 loop spans 17 amino acids. V dropped 1 base and J dropped 7; count of bases not matched to a gene: 13. CDR1 and CDR2 from the germline V gene are SGHTA and FQGNSA.

The J gene is TRBJ2-2, the V gene TRBV6-5; D unresolved. V gave up 0 bases and J gave up 5 bases, with 10 bases separating them. The CDR3 contains 15 residues. Per the germline V gene, CDR1 is MNHEY and CDR2 is SVGAGI. In DNA form, the CDR3 reads TGTGCCAGCAGTTACTCGAGTATGGAGACCGGGGAGCTGTTTTTT. This sequence encodes CASSYSSMETGELFF.

This chain connects TRBV5-5 to TRBJ1-4; D might be TRBD1 (6 bases). In germline, CDR1 is SGHKS, CDR2 YYEKEE (reference sequence). V was trimmed by 4 bases and J by 4 bases, leaving 14 bases between them. The CDR3 consists of 15 residues. CDR3 sequence: CASSLEQGDNEKLFF. As DNA, the CDR3 is TGTGCCAGCAGCCTCGAACAGGGAGATAATGAAAAACTGTTTTTT.

This clone has just a few counts. The chain couples TRBV3-1 (or the pseudogene TRBV3-2) to TRBJ2-1; 10 bases match TRBD1. The CDR3 extends over 15 amino acids. Trimming cost V 4 bases and J 4 bases; bases outside gene matches: 4. Germline V gives CDR1 LGHDT, CDR2 YNNKEL (reference sequence). The CDR3 spells CASSRQGAVYNEQFF. As DNA, the CDR3 is TGTGCCAGCAGCCGACAGGGGGCTGTTTACAATGAGCAGTTCTTC.

The chain joins TRBV9 to TRBJ2-1; the D gene is possibly TRBD1 (5 bases). Germline V gene lookup returns CDR1 SGDLS and CDR2 YYNGEE. The CDR3 has 13 residues. The V gene lost 3 bases and the J gene lost 3 bases, with 7 bases spanning the gap. This CDR3 is CASSEGVYNEQFF. Written as DNA, the CDR3 is TGTGCCAGCAGCGAAGGGGTCTACAATGAGCAGTTCTTC.

V and J are TRBV6-6 and TRBJ2-7; tentative D call: TRBD2 (5 bases). The CDR3 is made up of 13 amino acids. The germline V gene encodes CDR1 MNHNY and CDR2 SVGAGI (reference sequence). Between the trimmed V and J ends, which lost 8 bases and 3 bases, there was a span of 14 bases. In nucleotides, the CDR3 is TGTGCCAGCGGTGCTAGCAGCCGCTACGAGCAGTACTTC. It encodes CASGASSRYEQYF.

The chain links TRBV3-1 (or the pseudogene TRBV3-2) to TRBJ2-5; the match to TRBD2 covers 8 bases. This CDR3 has 15 residues. Germline lookup yields CDR1 LGHDT and CDR2 YNNKEL (reference sequence). Trimming cost V 0 bases and J 2 bases; bases outside gene matches: 2. The CDR3 coding sequence is TGTGCCAGCAGCCAAGAACTAGCGGAGCAAGAGACCCAGTACTTC. It specifies CASSQELAEQETQYF.

The chain joins TRBV3-1 (or the pseudogene TRBV3-2) to TRBJ2-1; 7 nucleotides align to TRBD1. CDR1 LGHDT and CDR2 YNNKEL come from the germline V gene (reference sequence). Trimming took 7 bases from V and 0 from J; bases not matched to a gene: 3. The CDR3 sequence is 14 residues long. In nucleotides, the CDR3 is TGTGCCAGCAAGGGGGCGGCCTCCTACAATGAGCAGTTCTTC. Translation: CASKGAASYNEQFF.

The J gene is TRBJ2-3, the V gene TRBV13, with TRBD2 matching over 8 bases. Germline CDR1 PRHDT, CDR2 FYEKMQ (reference sequence). The CDR3 is made up of 17 amino acids. With 5 bases clipped from V and 2 bases from J, the junction kept 12 bases outside the gene matches. CDR3 amino acids: CASSPRFGGGSTDTQYF. The DNA for the CDR3 is TGTGCCAGCAGCCCCCGGTTTGGCGGGGGGTCCACAGATACGCAGTATTTT.

The chain links TRBV27 to TRBJ1-6; D remains unclear. This CDR3 is 17 amino acids long. In germline, CDR1 is MNHEY, CDR2 SMNVEV (reference sequence). V gave up 2 bases and J gave up 4 bases, with 15 bases separating them. This CDR3 reads CASSLVPRFSYNSPLHF. Written as DNA, the CDR3 is TGTGCCAGCAGTTTAGTGCCCAGGTTTAGTTATAATTCACCCCTCCACTTT.

V and J are TRBV18 and TRBJ2-7; D is undetermined. The CDR3 runs 15 residues. Trimming took off 2 bases at V and 2 bases at J, with 13 bases between the two ends. Germline-derived CDR1 and CDR2 are KGHSH and LQKENI. CDR3 DNA sequence: TGTGCCAGCTCACCAAATCCGGGTCCTACCTACGAGCAGTACTTC. This encodes CASSPNPGPTYEQYF. The full variable domain, rest sourced from reference TRBV18 and TRBJ2-7, is NAGVMQNPRHLVRRRGQEARLRCSPMKGHSHVYWYRQLPEEGLKFMVYLQKENIIDESGMPKERFSAEFPKEGPSILRIQQVVRGDSAAYFCASSPNPGPTYEQYFGPGTRLTVT.